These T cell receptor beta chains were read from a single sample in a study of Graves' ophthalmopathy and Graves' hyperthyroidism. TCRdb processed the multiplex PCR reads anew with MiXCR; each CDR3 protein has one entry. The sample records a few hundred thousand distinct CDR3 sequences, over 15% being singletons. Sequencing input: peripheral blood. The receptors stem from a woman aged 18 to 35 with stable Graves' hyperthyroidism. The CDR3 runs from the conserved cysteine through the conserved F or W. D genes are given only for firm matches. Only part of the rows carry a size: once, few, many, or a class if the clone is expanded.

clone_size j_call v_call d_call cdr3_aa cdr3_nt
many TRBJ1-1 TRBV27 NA CASSLGGRSRAFF TGTGCCAGCAGTTTGGGGGGACGGTCGAGAGCTTTCTTT
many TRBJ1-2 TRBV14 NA CASSQGTPYGYTF TGTGCCAGCAGCCAAGGTACCCCTTATGGCTACACCTTC
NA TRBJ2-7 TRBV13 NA CASSFEGGPYEQYF TGTGCCAGCAGCTTTGAGGGGGGCCCGTACGAGCAGTACTTC
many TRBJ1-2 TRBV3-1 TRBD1 CASSPQGGRDGYTF TGTGCCAGCAGCCCTCAGGGGGGTCGGGATGGCTACACCTTC
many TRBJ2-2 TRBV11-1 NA CASSRPNTGELFF TGTGCCAGCAGCCGCCCGAACACCGGGGAGCTGTTTTTT
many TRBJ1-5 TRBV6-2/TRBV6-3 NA CASSYGGGRSRQPQHF TGTGCCAGCAGTTACGGTGGGGGGCGTAGTAGGCAGCCCCAGCATTTT
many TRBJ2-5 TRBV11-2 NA CASSLGTPQETQYF TGTGCCAGCAGCTTAGGGACCCCCCAAGAGACCCAGTACTTC
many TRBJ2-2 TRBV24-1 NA CATSDFGTGTRLTGELFF TGTGCCACCAGTGATTTTGGGACCGGGACTCGGCTGACCGGGGAGCTGTTTTTT
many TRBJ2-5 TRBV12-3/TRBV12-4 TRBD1 CASRRRQGQETQYF TGTGCCAGCAGACGCAGACAGGGCCAAGAGACCCAGTACTTC
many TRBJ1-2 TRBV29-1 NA CSVEDSPYGYTF TGCAGCGTTGAAGACAGCCCCTATGGCTACACCTTC
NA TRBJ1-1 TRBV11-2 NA CASSSDSTNTEAFF TGTGCCAGCAGCTCGGATAGTACGAACACTGAAGCTTTCTTT
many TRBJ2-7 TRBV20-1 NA CSARSHRPVTYEQYF TGCAGTGCTAGATCCCATCGGCCGGTAACCTACGAGCAGTACTTC
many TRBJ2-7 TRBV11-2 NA CASSPRVNYEQYF TGTGCCAGCAGCCCCCGAGTCAACTACGAGCAGTACTTC
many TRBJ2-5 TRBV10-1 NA CASSESAGQGETQYF TGCGCCAGCAGTGAGTCGGCAGGGCAGGGAGAGACCCAGTACTTC
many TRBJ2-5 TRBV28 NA CASSLHGTQYF TGTGCCAGCAGTTTGCACGGGACCCAGTACTTC
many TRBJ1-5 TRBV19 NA CASSMSGDQPQHF TGTGCCAGTAGTATGTCGGGGGATCAGCCCCAGCATTTT
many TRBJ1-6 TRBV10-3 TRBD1 CAISLRDRDNSPLHF TGTGCCATCAGCCTCCGGGACAGGGACAATTCACCCCTCCACTTT
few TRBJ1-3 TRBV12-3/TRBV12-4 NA CASTTNRAAGNTIYF TGTGCCAGCACCACCAACAGGGCAGCGGGAAACACCATATATTTT
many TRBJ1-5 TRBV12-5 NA CASGLETGFSNQPQHF TGTGCTAGTGGTCTGGAAACCGGGTTCAGCAATCAGCCCCAGCATTTT
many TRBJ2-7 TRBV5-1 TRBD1 CASSRDRGNSEQYF TGCGCCAGCAGCCGGGACAGGGGTAATTCCGAGCAGTACTTC
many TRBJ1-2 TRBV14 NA CASSLGTSDGYTF TGTGCCAGCAGCCTCGGGACATCGGATGGCTACACCTTC
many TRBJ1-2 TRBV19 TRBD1 CASSIVGQAREGYTF TGTGCCAGTAGTATCGTAGGACAGGCACGGGAGGGCTACACCTTC
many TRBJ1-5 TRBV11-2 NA CASSLEDSSNQPQHF TGTGCCAGCAGCTTAGAAGACAGTAGCAATCAGCCCCAGCATTTT
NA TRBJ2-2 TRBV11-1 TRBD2 CASSRPGLSNTGELFF TGTGCCAGCAGCCGACCGGGACTATCGAACACCGGGGAGCTGTTTTTT
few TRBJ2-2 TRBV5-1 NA CASSLDLASTGELFF TGCGCCAGCAGCTTGGATTTAGCGAGCACCGGGGAGCTGTTTTTT
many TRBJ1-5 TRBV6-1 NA CASRARDQLNQPQHF TGTGCCAGCCGGGCCAGGGACCAACTGAATCAGCCCCAGCATTTT
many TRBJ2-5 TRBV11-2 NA CASSFHETQYF TGTGCCAGCAGCTTCCATGAGACCCAGTACTTC
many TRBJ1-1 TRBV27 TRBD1 CASSRTGQLKAFF TGTGCCAGCAGTAGGACAGGACAGCTGAAAGCTTTCTTT
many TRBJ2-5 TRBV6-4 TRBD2 CASTPSGGYQETQYF TGTGCCAGCACTCCTAGCGGGGGGTACCAAGAGACCCAGTACTTC
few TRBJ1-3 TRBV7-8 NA CASSLAQGVGNTIYF TGTGCCAGCAGCTTAGCACAGGGTGTCGGAAACACCATATATTTT
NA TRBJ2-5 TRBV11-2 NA CASSLVGGGRVETQYF TGTGCCAGCAGCTTAGTTGGCGGGGGCCGGGTAGAGACCCAGTACTTC
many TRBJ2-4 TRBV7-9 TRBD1 CASSVGTALAKNIQYF TGTGCCAGCAGCGTCGGGACAGCACTAGCCAAAAACATTCAGTACTTC
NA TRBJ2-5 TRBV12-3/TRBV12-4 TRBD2 CASSFGLAEETQYF TGTGCCAGCAGTTTCGGGCTAGCGGAAGAGACCCAGTACTTC
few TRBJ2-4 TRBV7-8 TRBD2 CASSLGGGGNIKYF TGTGCCAGCAGCTTAGGCGGGGGGGGAAACATTAAGTACTTC